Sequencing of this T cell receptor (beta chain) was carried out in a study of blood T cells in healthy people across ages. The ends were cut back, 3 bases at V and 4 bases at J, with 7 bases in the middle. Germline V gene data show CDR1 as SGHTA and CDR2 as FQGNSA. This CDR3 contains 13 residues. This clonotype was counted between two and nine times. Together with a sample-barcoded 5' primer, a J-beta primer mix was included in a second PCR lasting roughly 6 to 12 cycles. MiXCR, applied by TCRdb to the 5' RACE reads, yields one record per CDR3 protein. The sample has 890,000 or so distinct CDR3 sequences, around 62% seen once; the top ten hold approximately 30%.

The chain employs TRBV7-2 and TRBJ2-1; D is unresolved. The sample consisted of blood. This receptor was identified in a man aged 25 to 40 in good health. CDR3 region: CASSLIGYNEQFF. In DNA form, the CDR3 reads TGTGCCAGCAGCTTGATCGGGTACAATGAGCAGTTCTTC.